Only a few counts were recorded for the clone carrying this T cell receptor beta chain. What it recognizes is unknown. The data stem from a study of identical twins. V dropped 4 bases and J dropped 2; count of bases not matched to a gene: 4. The CDR3 has 16 residues. From germline, CDR1 is KGHDR and CDR2 SFDVKD. The study, taken as a whole, reports: Models, which agreed with sharing between unrelated individuals, nonetheless underestimated the out-of-frame TCR alpha sharing seen in monozygotic twins. With beta out-of-frame sequences, excess sharing by twins was weaker. The more abundant beta clonotypes in cord blood had fewer insertions, and memory repertoires did not show this.

After template switching added a universal primer site, the resulting cDNA carried unique molecular identifiers. TCRdb reprocessed the 5' RACE reads with MiXCR, giving one entry per CDR3 protein. The sample records more than 400,000 distinct CDR3 sequences, roughly 15% being singletons. This sample also appeared in a second study, on yellow fever vaccine responses in identical twins.

This TCR derives from a woman younger than 35 in good health. Specimen: CD4+ T cells sorted from blood. The chain joins TRBV24-1 to TRBJ2-6; TRBD2 aligns across 7 bases. The CDR3 DNA follows: TGTGCCACCAGTGAAAGCGGGACGCCTGGGGCCAACGTCCTGACTTTC. Protein product: CATSESGTPGANVLTF.